These 13 T cell receptor beta chains were sequenced from one sample in a study of cytomegalovirus exposure and HLA in healthy donors. A multiplex PCR was run with 60 Vbeta primers and 13 Jbeta primers. The table came from immunoSEQ multiplex PCR; TCRdb's copy has only in-frame clones and leaves some out. The data contain around 190,000 clones, over 60% of them singletons. The sample was PBMCs. These receptors were obtained from a middle-aged woman in good health and CMV-seronegative.

The V gene is TRBV6-5, the J gene TRBJ1-1, with no clear D. Germline V lookup: CDR1 MNHEY, CDR2 SVGAGI. V lost 0 bases and J 8 bases, leaving 16 bases between the germline ends. The CDR3 length is 15 residues. The CDR3 region has the DNA TGTGCCAGCAGTTACTCGAAAACCTCCCGTGCGGAAGCTTTCTTT. Its protein is CASSYSKTSRAEAFF.

This clone appeared a few times. The chain links TRBV5-4 to TRBJ1-2; TRBD1 is a possible D gene (5 bases). The CDR3 runs 14 residues. Trimming took off 4 bases at V and 5 bases at J, with 15 bases between the two ends. Per the germline V gene, CDR1 is SGHNT and CDR2 is YYREEE (reference sequence). The CDR3 sequence is CASSPGRDRYGYTF. CDR3 nucleotide sequence: TGTGCCAGCAGCCCAGGTAGAGACAGATATGGCTACACCTTC.

The V call is TRBV7-8, the J call TRBJ2-1; 9 bases fit TRBD2. CDR1 and CDR2 (germline): SGHVS, FQNEAQ. The CDR3 consists of 15 residues. V dropped 7 bases and J dropped 3; count of bases not matched to a gene: 7. CDR3 coding DNA: TGTGCCAGCAAAGGGGCGGGAGGGGGCTACAATGAGCAGTTCTTC. This encodes CASKGAGGGYNEQFF.

This clone was found a few times. This chain links TRBV19 with TRBJ1-4; TRBD1 matches 7 bases. Germline V gives CDR1 LNHDA, CDR2 SQIVND (reference sequence). Trimming removed 4 bases from V and 8 bases from J; junction bases left unmatched: 13. This CDR3 is 16 amino acids long. The CDR3 reads CASSTTYWTGGEKLFF. In DNA, the CDR3 is TGTGCCAGTAGTACCACCTACTGGACAGGCGGGGAAAAACTGTTTTTT.

The chain joins TRBV6-6 to TRBJ1-1, with D perhaps TRBD1 (5 bases). CDR3 size: 15 residues. The germline V gene has CDR1 MNHNY and CDR2 SVGAGI (reference sequence). Trimming removed 5 bases from V and 0 bases from J, with 13 bases in between. For the CDR3, the DNA is TGTGCCAGCAGTCTACGGGCGGGGGTGAACACTGAAGCTTTCTTT. Translated, it gives CASSLRAGVNTEAFF.

The chain carries TRBV9 and TRBJ1-2, with D possibly being TRBD1 (6 bases). The length of the CDR3 is 14 residues. Deletions cut 5 bases from V and 7 bases from J, with 18 bases between. Germline loops: CDR1 SGDLS, CDR2 YYNGEE. CDR3 nucleotides: TGTGCCAGCAGTAATAAACAGGGTTTGAGTGGCTACACCTTC. It codes for CASSNKQGLSGYTF. The complete variable domain, with remaining parts taken from reference TRBV9 and TRBJ1-2, reads DSGVTQTPKHLITATGQRVTLRCSPRSGDLSVYWYQQSLDQGLQFLIQYYNGEERAKGNILERFSAQQFPDLHSELNLSSLELGDSALYFCASSNKQGLSGYTFGSGTRLTVV.

The V gene is TRBV23-1, the J gene TRBJ2-5; D gene uncertain. TRBV23-1 is filed as an ORF, its function uncertain. Trimming stripped 0 bases from V and 4 bases from J, with 18 bases between. There are 17 residues in the CDR3. In nucleotides, the CDR3 is TGCGCCAGCAGTCAATCGCGGTGGGTGCCGTTCCTAGAGACCCAGTACTTC. As protein: CASSQSRWVPFLETQYF.

This chain connects TRBV20-1 to TRBJ1-1, with 7 bases lining up with TRBD1. Per the germline V gene, CDR1 is DFQATT and CDR2 is SNEGSKA (reference sequence). Germline trimming cut 5 bases from V and 7 bases from J; bases unmatched to any gene: 4. The CDR3 runs 11 residues. In DNA, the CDR3 is TGCAGTGCTTACGGACAGGTTGAAGCTTTCTTT. Residues: CSAYGQVEAFF.

This clone was recorded a few times. The chain carries TRBV19 and TRBJ1-2; D perhaps matches TRBD1 (6 bases). Germline CDR1 and CDR2: LNHDA and SQIVND (reference sequence). The CDR3 has 13 amino acids. Trimming shortened V by 6 bases and J by 2 bases, and 10 bases separated the two germline ends. The CDR3 protein is CASSPTGNYGYTF. The CDR3 DNA follows: TGTGCCAGTAGCCCCACAGGGAACTATGGCTACACCTTC.

V usage is TRBV21-1 and J usage is TRBJ2-7; TRBD2 is the table's D call, not checked against the DNA. TRBV21-1 is annotated as a pseudogene. The CDR3 length is 17 residues. The CDR3 DNA follows: TGTGCCAGCAGCAAAGAGGCCGGGGGACCCTGGGGGTACGAGCAGTACTTC. Amino acid sequence: CASSKEAGGPWGYEQYF.

J is TRBJ2-1 and V is TRBV19; 12 bases align to TRBD2. The V segment lost 4 bases and the J segment 9 bases; nucleotides outside the gene matches: 1. The CDR3 totals 13 residues. From germline, CDR1 is LNHDA and CDR2 SQIVND (reference sequence). The CDR3 loop is CASSTGLAGEQFF. The DNA of the CDR3 is TGTGCCAGTAGTACGGGACTAGCGGGTGAGCAGTTCTTC.

The V and J genes are TRBV9 and TRBJ1-1, with a possible D match to TRBD1 (5 bases). The CDR3 runs to 13 residues. Germline V lookup: CDR1 SGDLS, CDR2 YYNGEE. With 7 bases removed from V and 3 bases from J, the gap between germline ends came to 13 bases. In nucleotides, the CDR3 is TGTGCCAGCGGGGGGTTAGGGGACACTGAAGCTTTCTTT. Translation gives CASGGLGDTEAFF. The full variable domain, its missing parts supplied by reference TRBV9 and TRBJ1-1, is DSGVTQTPKHLITATGQRVTLRCSPRSGDLSVYWYQQSLDQGLQFLIQYYNGEERAKGNILERFSAQQFPDLHSELNLSSLELGDSALYFCASGGLGDTEAFFGQGTRLTVV.

This chain uses TRBV30 with TRBJ2-2, with a possible D match to TRBD1 (5 bases). CDR3 length: 17 amino acids. Germline V gene lookup returns CDR1 GTSNPN and CDR2 SVGIG (reference sequence). The germline V and J ends were trimmed by 0 bases and 0 bases, with 14 bases remaining between them. CDR3 region: CAWSVRLGQANTGELFF. The CDR3 nucleotides read TGTGCCTGGAGTGTACGATTGGGGCAGGCGAACACCGGGGAGCTGTTTTTT.